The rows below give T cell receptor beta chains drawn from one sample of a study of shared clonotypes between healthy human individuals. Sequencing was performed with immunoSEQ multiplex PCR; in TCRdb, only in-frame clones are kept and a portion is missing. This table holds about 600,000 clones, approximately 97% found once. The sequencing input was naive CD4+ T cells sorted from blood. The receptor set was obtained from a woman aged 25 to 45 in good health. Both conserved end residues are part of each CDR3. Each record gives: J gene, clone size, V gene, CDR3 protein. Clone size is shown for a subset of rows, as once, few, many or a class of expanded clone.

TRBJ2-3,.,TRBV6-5,CASSYFRGDPTDTQYF
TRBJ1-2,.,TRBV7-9,CASSLVRPARNYGYTF
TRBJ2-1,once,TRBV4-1,CASSRGLASGRGEQFF
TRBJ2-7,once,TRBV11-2,CATKTGTYEQYF
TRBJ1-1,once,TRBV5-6,CASSLQRNTEAFF
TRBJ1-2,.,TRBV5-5,CASSFLTGPRYGYTF
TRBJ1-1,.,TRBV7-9,CASSPNLWENTEAFF
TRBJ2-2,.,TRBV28,CASSPSGTGELFF
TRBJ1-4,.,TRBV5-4,CASSQPGSTNEKLFF
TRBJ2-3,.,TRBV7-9,CASSLDQGYFTDTQYF